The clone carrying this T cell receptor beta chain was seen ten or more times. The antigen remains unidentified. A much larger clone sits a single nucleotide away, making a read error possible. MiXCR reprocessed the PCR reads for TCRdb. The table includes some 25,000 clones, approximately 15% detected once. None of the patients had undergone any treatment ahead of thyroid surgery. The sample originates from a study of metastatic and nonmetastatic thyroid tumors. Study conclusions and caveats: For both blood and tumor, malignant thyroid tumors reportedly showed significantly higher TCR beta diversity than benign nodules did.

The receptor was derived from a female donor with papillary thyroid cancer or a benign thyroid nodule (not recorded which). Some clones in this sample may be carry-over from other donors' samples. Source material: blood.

CDR3 in DNA: TGTGCCAGCAGCCCATGGGCGGACGGGAGCTCTAACACTGAAGCTTTCTTT. It specifies CASSPWADGSSNTEAFF. This chain connects TRBV3-1 to TRBJ1-1; the D is unclear. V dropped 4 bases and J dropped 2 bases, with 20 bases sitting between them. This CDR3 has 17 amino acids. Germline V gene sequence: CDR1 LGHDT, CDR2 YNNKEL (reference sequence).